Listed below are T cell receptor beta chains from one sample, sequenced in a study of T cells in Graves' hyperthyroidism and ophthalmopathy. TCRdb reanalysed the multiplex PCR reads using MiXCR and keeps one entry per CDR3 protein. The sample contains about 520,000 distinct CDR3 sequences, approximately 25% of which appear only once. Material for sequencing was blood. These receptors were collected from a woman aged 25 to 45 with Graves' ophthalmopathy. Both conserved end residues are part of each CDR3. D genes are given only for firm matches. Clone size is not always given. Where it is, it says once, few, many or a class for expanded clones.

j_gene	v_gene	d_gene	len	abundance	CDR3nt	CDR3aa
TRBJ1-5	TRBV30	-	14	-	TGTGCCTGGAGTCTGTCCTTGAGCAATCAGCCCCAGCATTTT	CAWSLSLSNQPQHF
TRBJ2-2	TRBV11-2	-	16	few	TGTGCCAGCAGCTTCACCATAATGCAGGGGACCGGGGAGCTGTTTTTT	CASSFTIMQGTGELFF
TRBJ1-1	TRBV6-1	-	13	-	TGTGCCAGCAGTGAAGTGGGGAAAGCTGAAGCTTTCTTT	CASSEVGKAEAFF
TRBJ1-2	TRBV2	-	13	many	TGTGCCAGCAGTCCGGGACTTGGTGATGGCTACACCTTC	CASSPGLGDGYTF
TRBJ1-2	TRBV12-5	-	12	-	TGTGCTAGTGGCTACGACACATATGGCTACACCTTC	CASGYDTYGYTF
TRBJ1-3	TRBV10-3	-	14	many	TGTGCCATCAGGGAGGACAACTCTGGAAACACCATATATTTT	CAIREDNSGNTIYF
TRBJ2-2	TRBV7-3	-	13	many	TGTGCCAGCAGCTACCAGGGAGCCGGGGAGCTGTTTTTT	CASSYQGAGELFF
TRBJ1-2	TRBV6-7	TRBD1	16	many	TGTGCCAGCAGTTACTCATGGGGGCAACAGGGGTATGGCTACACCTTC	CASSYSWGQQGYGYTF
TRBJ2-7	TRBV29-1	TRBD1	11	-	TGCAGCGTTGGGGACAGTTACGAGCAGTACTTC	CSVGDSYEQYF
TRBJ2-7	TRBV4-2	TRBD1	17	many	TGTGCCAGCAGCCAAGCTGTCGGGACAGTTAGCTCCTACGAGCAGTACTTC	CASSQAVGTVSSYEQYF